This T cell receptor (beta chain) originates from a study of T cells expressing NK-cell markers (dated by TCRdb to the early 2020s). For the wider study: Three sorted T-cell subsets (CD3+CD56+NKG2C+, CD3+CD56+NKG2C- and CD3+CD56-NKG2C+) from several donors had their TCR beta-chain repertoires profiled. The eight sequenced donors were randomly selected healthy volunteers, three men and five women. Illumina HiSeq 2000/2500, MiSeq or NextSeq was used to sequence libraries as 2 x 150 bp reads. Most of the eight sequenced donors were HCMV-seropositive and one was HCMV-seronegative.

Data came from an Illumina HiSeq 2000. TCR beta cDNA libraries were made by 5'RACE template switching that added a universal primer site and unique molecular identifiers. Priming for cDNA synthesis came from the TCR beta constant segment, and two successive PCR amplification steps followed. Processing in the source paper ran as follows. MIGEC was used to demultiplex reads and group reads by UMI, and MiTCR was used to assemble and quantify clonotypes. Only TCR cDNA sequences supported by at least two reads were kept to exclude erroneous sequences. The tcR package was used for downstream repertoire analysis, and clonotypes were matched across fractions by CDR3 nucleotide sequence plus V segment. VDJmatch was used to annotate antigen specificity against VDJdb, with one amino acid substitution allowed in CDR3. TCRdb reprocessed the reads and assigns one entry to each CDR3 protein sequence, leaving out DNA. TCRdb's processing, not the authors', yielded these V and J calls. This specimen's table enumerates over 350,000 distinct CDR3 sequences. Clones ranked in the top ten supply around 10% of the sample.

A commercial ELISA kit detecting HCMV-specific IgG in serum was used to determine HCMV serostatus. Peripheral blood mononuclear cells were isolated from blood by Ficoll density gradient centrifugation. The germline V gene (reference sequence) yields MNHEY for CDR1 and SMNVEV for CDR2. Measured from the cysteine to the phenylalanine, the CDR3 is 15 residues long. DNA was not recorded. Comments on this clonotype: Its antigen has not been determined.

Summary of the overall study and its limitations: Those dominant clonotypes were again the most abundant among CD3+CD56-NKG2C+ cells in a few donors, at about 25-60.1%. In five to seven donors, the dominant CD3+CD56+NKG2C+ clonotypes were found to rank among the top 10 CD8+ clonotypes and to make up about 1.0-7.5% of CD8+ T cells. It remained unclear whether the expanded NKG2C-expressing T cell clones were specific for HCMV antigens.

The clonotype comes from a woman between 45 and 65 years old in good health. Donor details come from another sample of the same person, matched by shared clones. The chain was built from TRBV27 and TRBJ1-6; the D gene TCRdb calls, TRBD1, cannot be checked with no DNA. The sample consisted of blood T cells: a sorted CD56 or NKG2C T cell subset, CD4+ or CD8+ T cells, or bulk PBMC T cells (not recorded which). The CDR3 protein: CASSLFRGVGSPLHF.